This passage covers 20 T cell receptor beta chains from one sample sequenced in a study of beta chain features in type 1 diabetes. The entirety of the isolated RNA underwent reverse transcription, so expressed TCRB transcripts were sequenced. Some clones are missing from TCRdb's copy, which holds only in-frame ones; the method was immunoSEQ multiplex PCR. Of about 220,000 clones in the sample, roughly a tenth were seen once. The sample comprised central memory CD4+ T cells from blood. These receptors were obtained from a young man in good health.

The genes are TRBV20-1 and TRBJ2-1, with no clear D. This CDR3 has 10 amino acids. CDR1 and CDR2 (germline): DFQATT, SNEGSKA (reference sequence). Deletions cut 5 bases from V and 8 bases from J, with 7 bases between. For the CDR3, the DNA is TGCAGTGCTCGCCCTTATGAGCAGTTCTTC. This gives the protein CSARPYEQFF.

The chain has TRBV15 and TRBJ2-1, with D perhaps matching TRBD2 (6 bases). The ends were cut back, 1 base at V and 5 bases at J, with 12 bases in the middle. The CDR3 consists of 15 residues. In germline, CDR1 is LNHNV, CDR2 YYDKDF (reference sequence). For the CDR3, the DNA is TGTGCCACCAGCAGAGTGGCTAGCGAGGACAATGAGCAGTTCTTC. It specifies CATSRVASEDNEQFF.

This clone was recorded a few times. This sequence joins TRBV28 and TRBJ2-1; D possibly corresponds to TRBD1 (6 bases). The germline CDR1 and CDR2 sequences are MDHEN and SYDVKM. This CDR3 region has 12 residues. V was trimmed by 3 bases and J by 10 bases, leaving 10 bases between them. Here the CDR3 DNA reads TGTGCCAGCAGTTTGGAAACAGGGGAGCAGTTCTTC. It codes for CASSLETGEQFF. Looking up the rest from reference TRBV28 and TRBJ2-1 gives the full variable domain: DVKVTQSSRYLVKRTGEKVFLECVQDMDHENMFWYRQDPGLGLRLIYFSYDVKMKEKGDIPEGYSVSREKKERFSLILESASTNQTSMYLCASSLETGEQFFGPGTRLTVL.

The V call is TRBV28, the J call TRBJ1-4; 10 nucleotides line up with TRBD1. The germline gives CDR1 MDHEN, CDR2 SYDVKM. The V gene end was trimmed by 2 bases and the J gene end by 10 bases; junction bases not matched to a gene: 4. The CDR3 runs 14 residues. The CDR3 reads CASSLSRTGGKLFF. The CDR3 nucleotides are TGTGCCAGCAGTTTAAGCCGGACAGGGGGAAAACTGTTTTTT.

The V gene is TRBV4-3, the J gene TRBJ2-3; 16 nucleotides align to TRBD2. V shed 4 bases and J 7 bases; nucleotides not matched to a gene: 5. CDR3 length: 16 amino acids. CDR1 is LGHNA and CDR2 is YSLEER in the germline V gene. In nucleotides, the CDR3 is TGCGCCAGCAGCCCGGGACTAGCGGGAGGGCAGCATACGCAGTATTTT. This codes for CASSPGLAGGQHTQYF.

This clone has only a few counts. This rearrangement joins TRBV5-5 to TRBJ2-3; 8 positions match TRBD1. CDR3 length equals 16 residues. V was pared by 0 bases and J by 3 bases, with 6 bases of the junction left unmatched. Germline loops: CDR1 SGHKS, CDR2 YYEKEE (reference sequence). The CDR3 nucleotides read TGTGCCAGCAGCTTGGTCGACAGGGGAGGAACAGATACGCAGTATTTT. Encoded protein: CASSLVDRGGTDTQYF.

This clone showed up just a few times. The V and J genes are TRBV29-1 and TRBJ2-5; D unclear. The CDR3 runs 13 residues. Trimming shortened V by 1 base and J by 9 bases, and 15 bases separated the two germline ends. CDR1 SQVTM and CDR2 ANQGSEA come from the germline V gene. CDR3 nucleotides: TGCAGCGTTGAAGGGTGGCAGGAGTGGGCCCAGTACTTC. This sequence encodes CSVEGWQEWAQYF.

This clone was detected a few times. The CDR3 nucleotides read TGTGCCAGCAGCCGTTCCTCCGCCGAGCCCCAGCATTTT. It encodes CASSRSSAEPQHF. V and J are TRBV7-2 and TRBJ1-5; D ambiguous. CDR3 length: 13 residues. Per germline, CDR1 SGHTA and CDR2 FQGNSA. The germline V and J ends were trimmed by 5 bases and 8 bases, with 13 bases remaining between them.

The CDR3: CASSPWTGGRSYNEQFF. The CDR3 nucleotides are TGTGCCAGCAGTCCCTGGACCGGCGGGAGATCCTACAATGAGCAGTTCTTC. The genes are TRBV27 and TRBJ2-1; 7 bases fit TRBD2. Per the germline V gene, CDR1 is MNHEY and CDR2 is SMNVEV (reference sequence). This CDR3 has 17 residues. Germline trimming cut 5 bases from V and 1 base from J; bases unmatched to any gene: 11.

This clone was recorded many times. The chain carries TRBV5-1 and TRBJ1-1; D gene ambiguous. This CDR3 has 14 amino acids. Germline assignment: CDR1 SGHRS and CDR2 YFSETQ. V lost 4 bases to trimming and J lost 0 bases, with 10 bases between them. The CDR3 nucleotides read TGCGCCAGCAGCCTCACCGCAGTGAACACTGAAGCTTTCTTT. As protein: CASSLTAVNTEAFF.

The chain couples TRBV29-1 to TRBJ2-3; no reliable D call. The CDR3 is 13 residues long. Trimming stripped 7 bases from V and 1 base from J, with 12 bases between. Germline assignment: CDR1 SQVTM and CDR2 ANQGSEA. The CDR3: CSALSVGTDTQYF. Written as DNA, the CDR3 is TGCAGCGCCCTGAGTGTGGGCACAGATACGCAGTATTTT.

The rearrangement joins TRBV29-1 to TRBJ2-7; 10 bases are shared with TRBD2. V lost 5 bases, J lost 7 bases, and 2 bases stayed unmatched. The CDR3 is 11 residues long. Germline V gene data show CDR1 as SQVTM and CDR2 as ANQGSEA. DNA for the CDR3: TGCAGCGTTAGCGGGAGGGAGGAGCAGTACTTC. Translated, it gives CSVSGREEQYF.

The rearrangement uses TRBV27 and TRBJ2-7; D might be TRBD2 (6 bases). CDR3 length equals 13 residues. Germline V CDR1 and CDR2: MNHEY, SMNVEV (reference sequence). V gave up 3 bases and J gave up 6 bases, with 12 bases separating them. In DNA form, the CDR3 reads TGTGCCAGCAGTTTTAGGAGGGGCGGCGAGCAGTACTTC. Protein product: CASSFRRGGEQYF.

Note on this clone: Compared with germline, one end of the junction differs, possibly owing to a read error. The V call is TRBV30, the J call TRBJ2-2; D possibly corresponds to TRBD2 (5 bases). Germline lookup yields CDR1 GTSNPN and CDR2 SVGIG (reference sequence). This CDR3 has 16 residues. CDR3 nucleotides: TGTGCCTGGCGTGTACTGGTAGCGAGGAACACCGGGGAGCTGTTTTTT. It codes for CAWRVLVARNTGELFF.

As concerns this clone: The same CDR3 arises from other DNA sequences in this sample as well. This chain links TRBV30 with TRBJ1-1, with 7 bases lining up with TRBD1. Unmatched junction bases numbered 2, after V lost 6 bases and J lost 1 base. CDR3 length equals 12 residues. Germline V gene lookup returns CDR1 GTSNPN and CDR2 SVGIG (reference sequence). CDR3 in DNA: TGTGCCTGCCACAGGGGGAACACTGAAGCTTTCTTT. This translates into CACHRGNTEAFF.

This rearrangement joins TRBV28 to TRBJ2-7; the D is unclear. This CDR3 is 13 amino acids long. Germline values: CDR1 MDHEN, CDR2 SYDVKM. The V end lost 4 bases, the J end lost 6 bases, and 13 bases lay between the germline ends. CDR3 nucleotides: TGTGCCAGCAGTTCCCCCAGGTTGGCCGAGCAGTACTTC. This encodes CASSSPRLAEQYF.

The chain combines TRBV10-3 with TRBJ2-3; 14 nucleotides align to TRBD2. V gave up 10 bases and J gave up 4 bases; unmatched junction bases: 13. Germline V gene data show CDR1 as ENHRY and CDR2 as SYGVKD. This CDR3 comprises 17 residues. DNA of the CDR3: TGTGCCACCCGGGAGGGACTAGCGGGAGTTGGGGCAGATACGCAGTATTTT. This translates into CATREGLAGVGADTQYF.

This clone was observed many times. J is TRBJ2-1 and V is TRBV7-2; possible D gene TRBD2, 5 bases. Trimming removed 5 bases at V and 7 bases at J, with 9 bases between. This CDR3 comprises 12 residues. Germline CDR1 and CDR2: SGHTA and FQGNSA. The CDR3 protein is CASSREVNEQFF. For the CDR3, the DNA is TGTGCCAGCAGCCGGGAAGTAAATGAGCAGTTCTTC. The full variable domain, with the rest looked up from reference TRBV7-2 and TRBJ2-1, is GAGVSQSPSNKVTEKGKDVELRCDPISGHTALYWYRQSLGQGLEFLIYFQGNSAPDKSGLPSDRFSAERTGGSVSTLTIQRTQQEDSAVYLCASSREVNEQFFGPGTRLTVL.

The chain is built from TRBV7-3 and TRBJ2-1, with D tentatively TRBD1 (6 bases). This CDR3 is 15 amino acids long. V was trimmed by 4 bases and J by 6 bases, leaving 16 bases between them. Germline CDR1 and CDR2: SGHTA and FQGTGA. The CDR3 spells CASSSTSGQTNEQFF. DNA of the CDR3: TGTGCCAGCAGCTCAACATCAGGACAGACCAATGAGCAGTTCTTC.

As for this clone: The junction differs from germline at one of its ends, possibly a read error. V gene TRBV5-4 combines with J gene TRBJ2-7, with D hard to call. Germline CDR1 SGHNT, CDR2 YYREEE (reference sequence). The CDR3 is 15 amino acids. CDR3 in DNA: TGCGCCAGCAGCCCCCGGACCGAGGATTTCTACGAGCAGTACTTC. It translates to CASSPRTEDFYEQYF.